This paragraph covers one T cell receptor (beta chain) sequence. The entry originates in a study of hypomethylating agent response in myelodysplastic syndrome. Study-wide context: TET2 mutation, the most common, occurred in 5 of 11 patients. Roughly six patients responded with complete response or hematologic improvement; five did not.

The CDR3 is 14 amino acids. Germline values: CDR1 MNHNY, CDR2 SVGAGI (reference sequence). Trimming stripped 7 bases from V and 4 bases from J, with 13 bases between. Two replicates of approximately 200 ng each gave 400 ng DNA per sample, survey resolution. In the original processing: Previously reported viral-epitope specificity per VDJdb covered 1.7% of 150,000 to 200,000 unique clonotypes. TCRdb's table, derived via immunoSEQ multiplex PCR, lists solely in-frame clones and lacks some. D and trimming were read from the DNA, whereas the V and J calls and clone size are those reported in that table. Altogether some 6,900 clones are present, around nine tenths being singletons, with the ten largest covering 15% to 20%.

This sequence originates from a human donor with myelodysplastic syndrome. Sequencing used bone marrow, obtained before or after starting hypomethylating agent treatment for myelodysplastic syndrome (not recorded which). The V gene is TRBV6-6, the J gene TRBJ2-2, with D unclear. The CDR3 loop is CASTPRTGTGELFF. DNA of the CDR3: TGTGCCAGCACCCCGCGTACCGGCACCGGGGAGCTGTTTTTT.